This is a list of T cell receptor beta chains from one sample in a study of beta chain features in type 1 diabetes. Assay: immunoSEQ multiplex PCR; the TCRdb copy retains only in-frame clones and omits some. The data hold fewer than 650,000 clones, with about a sixth observed a single time. Source material: naive CD4+ T cells from blood. Receptors originate from a man aged 18 to 30 in good health. Both conserved end residues are part of each CDR3. A D gene is named only where the DNA matches it firmly. A row's size may be missing; if present it is once, few, many or a size class.

v_gene	d_gene	abundance	j_gene	CDR3aa	CDR3nt
TRBV18	TRBD1	-	TRBJ1-1	CASSQQIDRGGNTEAFF	TGTGCCAGCTCACAACAGATTGACAGGGGGGGAAACACTGAAGCTTTCTTT
TRBV7-2	TRBD1	few	TRBJ2-7	CASSLGQGGYF	TGTGCCAGCAGCCTGGGACAGGGTGGATACTTC
TRBV6-5	-	few	TRBJ2-4	CASSYSSGVAKNIQYF	TGTGCCAGCAGTTACTCATCAGGGGTGGCCAAAAACATTCAGTACTTC
TRBV19	TRBD2	few	TRBJ2-7	CASSETSGLTYEQYF	TGTGCCAGTTCGGAAACTAGCGGACTTACCTACGAGCAGTACTTC
TRBV7-3	-	-	TRBJ1-1	CASSQQGGNTEAFF	TGTGCCAGCAGCCAGCAGGGTGGGAACACTGAAGCTTTCTTT
TRBV4-3	-	few	TRBJ1-6	CASSQDTNFNSPLHF	TGCGCCAGCAGCCAAGACACGAACTTTAATTCACCCCTCCACTTT
TRBV5-1	TRBD1	few	TRBJ2-2	CASSYQGQQVAGELFF	TGCGCCAGCAGCTATCAGGGACAGCAAGTGGCCGGGGAGCTGTTTTTT
TRBV9	-	-	TRBJ1-2	CASSVEGIYGYTF	TGTGCCAGCAGCGTAGAGGGGATCTATGGCTACACCTTC
TRBV27	TRBD2	-	TRBJ2-7	CASSLVGREAYEQYF	TGTGCCAGCAGTTTAGTCGGGAGGGAAGCCTACGAGCAGTACTTC
TRBV6-5	-	few	TRBJ2-7	CASNLSGRAYF	TGTGCCAGCAATCTTTCGGGGCGGGCGTACTTC
TRBV11-2	-	-	TRBJ2-5	CASSIPVGETQYF	TGTGCCAGCAGCATCCCCGTCGGGGAGACCCAGTACTTC
TRBV7-9	-	few	TRBJ1-5	CASSRDGGGDQPQHF	TGTGCCAGCAGCCGGGACGGCGGCGGGGATCAGCCCCAGCATTTT
TRBV29-1	-	few	TRBJ1-1	CSVEVDRPREAFF	TGCAGCGTTGAAGTGGATAGACCGAGGGAAGCTTTCTTT
TRBV10-3	TRBD1	-	TRBJ1-2	CAISEADRGHYGYTF	TGTGCCATCAGTGAGGCGGACAGGGGGCACTATGGCTACACCTTC
TRBV4-1	-	-	TRBJ2-4	CASSQEEVRIVNIQYF	TGCGCCAGCAGCCAAGAGGAGGTCAGGATCGTTAACATTCAGTACTTC
TRBV2	-	few	TRBJ1-6	CASSESQPYSPLHF	TGTGCCAGCAGTGAATCACAGCCCTATTCACCCCTCCACTTT
TRBV11-1	-	many	TRBJ2-1	CASSSSGTVMYNEQFF	TGTGCCAGCAGCTCCAGCGGGACAGTAATGTACAATGAGCAGTTCTTC
TRBV5-1	-	few	TRBJ2-5	CASSLGRETQYF	TGCGCCAGCAGCTTGGGGAGGGAGACCCAGTACTTC
TRBV7-9	-	-	TRBJ1-2	CASSSSGAVGGYTF	TGTGCCAGCAGCTCCTCAGGGGCAGTAGGCGGCTACACCTTC
TRBV27	TRBD1	few	TRBJ2-5	CASSSFYRGGEETQYF	TGTGCCAGCAGTTCTTTTTACCGAGGGGGCGAGGAGACCCAGTACTTC
TRBV5-1	TRBD1	-	TRBJ1-2	CASSLEVRGRGRYGYTF	TGCGCCAGCAGCTTGGAGGTCAGGGGGCGCGGACGGTATGGCTACACCTTC
TRBV7-9	-	few	TRBJ1-1	CASSLGQGTEAFF	TGTGCCAGCAGCTTGGGGCAGGGCACTGAAGCTTTCTTT
TRBV9	-	few	TRBJ2-2	CASSVGPPGELFF	TGTGCCAGCAGCGTAGGGCCCCCCGGGGAGCTGTTTTTT
TRBV7-9	-	few	TRBJ2-7	CASSPIRDTNYEQYF	TGTGCCAGCAGCCCTATCCGGGACACAAACTACGAGCAGTACTTC
TRBV14	-	-	TRBJ2-3	CASRRASTDTQYF	TGTGCCAGCAGGCGGGCTAGCACAGATACGCAGTATTTT
TRBV29-1	-	few	TRBJ2-2	CSVGQRLNSGELFF	TGCAGCGTTGGACAGCGACTGAACTCCGGGGAGCTGTTTTTT
TRBV6-1	-	few	TRBJ2-7	CASINGRSAYEQYF	TGTGCCAGCATTAACGGAAGATCGGCCTACGAGCAGTACTTC
TRBV11-2	TRBD1	-	TRBJ1-1	CASSLTSGGTEAFF	TGTGCCAGCAGCTTAACGTCAGGGGGCACTGAAGCTTTCTTT
TRBV7-3	TRBD2	-	TRBJ2-3	CASSVWTSGADTQYF	TGTGCCAGCAGCGTATGGACTAGTGGGGCAGATACGCAGTATTTT
TRBV12-5	-	few	TRBJ2-1	CASGLVGFSDGGYEQFF	TGTGCTAGTGGTTTGGTAGGATTTTCGGACGGAGGGTATGAGCAGTTCTTC
TRBV7-9	TRBD1	few	TRBJ2-1	CASSGQGTYNEQFF	TGTGCCAGCAGTGGACAGGGCACCTACAATGAGCAGTTCTTC
TRBV19	-	few	TRBJ1-2	CASSMYDYGYTF	TGTGCCAGTAGTATGTACGACTATGGCTACACCTTC
TRBV4-2	-	few	TRBJ2-3	CASSQDPRLTDTQYF	TGTGCCAGCAGCCAAGATCCCCGATTGACAGATACGCAGTATTTT
TRBV6-6	-	-	TRBJ1-3	CASSYSAGNGNTIYF	TGTGCCAGCAGTTACTCTGCGGGGAACGGAAACACCATATATTTT
TRBV6-5	TRBD1	few	TRBJ1-5	CASSYSAQGGNQPQHF	TGTGCCAGCAGTTACTCGGCCCAGGGGGGCAATCAGCCCCAGCATTTT
TRBV7-3	-	few	TRBJ1-1	CASSLQGTHTEAFF	TGTGCCAGCAGCTTACAGGGGACCCACACTGAAGCTTTCTTT
TRBV5-1	TRBD1	-	TRBJ2-1	CASSSGTGLTSYNEQFF	TGCGCCAGCAGCTCCGGGACAGGGCTAACTAGCTACAATGAGCAGTTCTTC
TRBV7-8	TRBD2	-	TRBJ2-3	CASRQLGLAGDTDTQYF	TGTGCCAGCAGGCAGCTCGGACTAGCGGGAGACACAGATACGCAGTATTTT
TRBV4-1	-	-	TRBJ2-3	CASSLFIGGPNTDTQYF	TGCGCCAGCAGCCTGTTTATTGGGGGGCCGAACACAGATACGCAGTATTTT
TRBV4-3	-	-	TRBJ1-1	CASSQEGINTEAFF	TGCGCCAGCAGCCAAGAGGGGATTAACACTGAAGCTTTCTTT
TRBV5-1	-	-	TRBJ2-4	CASSLARWAKNIQYF	TGCGCCAGCAGCTTGGCCAGATGGGCCAAAAACATTCAGTACTTC
TRBV28	-	-	TRBJ2-7	CASSLDRTGEQYF	TGTGCCAGCAGCCTGGACCGAACTGGCGAGCAGTACTTC
TRBV4-3	-	few	TRBJ2-7	CASSQELLPYEQYF	TGCGCCAGCAGCCAAGAGTTGTTGCCCTACGAGCAGTACTTC
TRBV4-2	TRBD2	few	TRBJ2-1	CASSQVASGGADNEQFF	TGTGCCAGCAGCCAAGTGGCTAGCGGGGGGGCTGATAATGAGCAGTTCTTC
TRBV5-4	TRBD2	few	TRBJ2-1	CASSSAVSGRNEQFF	TGTGCCAGCAGCTCCGCGGTTAGCGGGAGAAATGAGCAGTTCTTC
TRBV11-3	TRBD2	few	TRBJ2-5	CASSLTSGGKETQYF	TGTGCCAGCAGCTTAACGAGCGGGGGGAAAGAGACCCAGTACTTC
TRBV5-1	-	-	TRBJ2-5	CASSLGSSDQETKYF	TGCGCCAGCAGCTTGGGGTCGTCGGATCAAGAGACCAAGTACTTC
TRBV9	-	-	TRBJ1-3	CASSPRWQTSGNTIYF	TGTGCCAGCAGCCCCCGATGGCAGACCTCTGGAAACACCATATATTTT
TRBV5-1	TRBD2	-	TRBJ2-7	CASSAGLADNYEQYF	TGCGCCAGCAGCGCGGGACTAGCTGATAACTACGAGCAGTACTTC
TRBV4-1	-	-	TRBJ2-1	CASSHSYNEQFF	TGCGCCAGCAGCCATTCCTACAATGAGCAGTTCTTC
TRBV30	-	-	TRBJ1-2	CAWSPPGGPRGYTF	TGTGCCTGGAGTCCTCCTGGGGGGCCGAGAGGCTACACCTTC